This T cell receptor (beta chain) was sequenced for a study of cytomegalovirus exposure and HLA in healthy donors. Per germline, CDR1 MNHNY and CDR2 SVGAGI (reference sequence). This CDR3 comprises 13 residues. V was clipped by 2 bases and J by 7 bases, with 12 bases between them. The PCR was carried out with 60 Vbeta primers and 13 Jbeta primers. Method: immunoSEQ multiplex PCR; TCRdb's copy keeps in-frame clones and lacks some. The sample yields approximately 220,000 clones, roughly 88% seen once. The rearrangement joins TRBV6-6 to TRBJ2-7, with D tentatively TRBD2 (6 bases). Sequencing was done on a sample of PBMCs. The TCR sequence derives from a boy younger than 10 in good health and CMV-seronegative. DNA of the CDR3: TGTGCCAGCAGTTACACATCGACTAGTGAGCAGTACTTC. Encoded protein: CASSYTSTSEQYF.